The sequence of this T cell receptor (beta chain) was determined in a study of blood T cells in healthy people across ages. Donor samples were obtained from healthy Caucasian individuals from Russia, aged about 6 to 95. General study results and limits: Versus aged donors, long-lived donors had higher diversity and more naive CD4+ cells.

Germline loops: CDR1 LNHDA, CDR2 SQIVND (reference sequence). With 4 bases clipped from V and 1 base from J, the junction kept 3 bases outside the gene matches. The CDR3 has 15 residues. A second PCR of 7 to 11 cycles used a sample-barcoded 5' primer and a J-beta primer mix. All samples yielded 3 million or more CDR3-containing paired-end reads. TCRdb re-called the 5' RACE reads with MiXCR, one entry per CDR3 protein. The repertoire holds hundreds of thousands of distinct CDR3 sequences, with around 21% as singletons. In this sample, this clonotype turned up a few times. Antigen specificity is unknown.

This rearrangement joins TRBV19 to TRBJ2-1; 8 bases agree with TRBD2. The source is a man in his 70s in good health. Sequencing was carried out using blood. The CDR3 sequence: CASSRTSSSYNEQFF. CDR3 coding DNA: TGTGCCAGTAGTAGGACTAGCAGTTCCTACAATGAGCAGTTCTTC.